Reported below is one TCR beta chain. Its specificity is not known. Naive CD8 isolation took CD45RO-negative cells positively selected for CCR7 and excluded terminally differentiated effector memory CD45RA+ cells. With 6 bases removed from V and 4 bases from J, the gap between germline ends came to 15 bases. This CDR3 contains 14 residues. Germline V gives CDR1 SEHNR, CDR2 FQNEAQ (reference sequence). These data belong to a study of shared clonotypes between healthy human individuals. Study-level results: Non-shared clonotypes showed lower generation probabilities than clonotypes common to all four donors.

Clones were read by immunoSEQ multiplex PCR, and TCRdb kept only the in-frame ones, dropping some. The data hold roughly 2 million clones, with about 95% observed a single time. The clonotype was recovered from a man between 18 and 29 years old in good health. Material: naive CD8+ T cells sorted from blood. The chain employs TRBV7-9 and TRBJ2-5; weak D call: TRBD2 (5 bases). DNA of the CDR3: TGTGCCAGCAGTCTCCTCGGGGTCCGAGAGACCCAGTACTTC. It specifies CASSLLGVRETQYF.